Listed here are 32 T cell receptor beta chains from one sample, sequenced in a study of Graves' ophthalmopathy and Graves' hyperthyroidism. RNA transcripts yielded amplified TCR beta CDR3 regions. Amplification began with first-round RT-PCR using HTBI primers, then second-round multiplex PCR was performed. MiXCR, applied by TCRdb to the multiplex PCR reads, yields one record per CDR3 protein. The sample has hundreds of thousands of distinct CDR3 sequences, around 40% seen once. The sequenced sample was peripheral blood. All receptors come from an adult man with Graves' ophthalmopathy.

The chain links TRBV6-1 to TRBJ2-5; weak D call: TRBD2 (6 bases). The CDR3 contains 15 residues. Germline V lookup: CDR1 MNHNS, CDR2 SASEGT. V was pared by 7 bases and J by 2 bases, with 17 bases between. CDR3 in DNA: TGTGCCAGCACTCTAATACCGGGAGAACAAGAGACCCAGTACTTC. Protein: CASTLIPGEQETQYF.

The CDR3 nucleotides are TGCAGCGTTGTGTTCCTCGATAGCAATCAGCCCCAGCATTTT. Amino acids: CSVVFLDSNQPQHF. The rearrangement joins TRBV29-1 to TRBJ1-5; D not resolved. Germline values: CDR1 SQVTM, CDR2 ANQGSEA. Trimming stripped 4 bases from V and 0 bases from J, with 10 bases between. This CDR3 has 14 residues.

This clonotype was picked up many times. The chain uses TRBV29-1 and TRBJ2-7; D assignment may be TRBD1 or TRBD2 (5 bases each). The germline gives CDR1 SQVTM, CDR2 ANQGSEA. Trimming took off 1 base at V and 2 bases at J, with 12 bases between the two ends. The CDR3 has 14 amino acids. CDR3 in amino acids: CSVEVLRGAYEQYF. The CDR3, as DNA: TGCAGCGTTGAAGTCTTGAGGGGAGCCTACGAGCAGTACTTC.

This clonotype was picked up a small number of times. J is TRBJ1-5 and V is TRBV24-1, with 10 bases identical to TRBD1. Germline V lookup: CDR1 KGHDR, CDR2 SFDVKD. The CDR3 spans 15 residues. J gave up 5 bases and V 7 bases, and 7 bases lay outside the gene matches. The CDR3 here is CATSAPGTGDQPQHF. CDR3 nucleotide sequence: TGTGCCACCAGCGCTCCCGGGACAGGGGATCAGCCCCAGCATTTT.

This clonotype appeared a few times. This sequence joins TRBV2 and TRBJ1-4; D gene unclear. This CDR3 region has 13 residues. Germline lookup yields CDR1 SNHLY and CDR2 FYNNEI. Trimming cost V 3 bases and J 4 bases, with 6 bases left between them. CDR3 region: CASSDRSNEKLFF. In DNA, the CDR3 is TGTGCCAGCAGTGACAGGAGTAATGAAAAACTGTTTTTT.

This chain joins TRBV7-9 and TRBJ2-3, with D perhaps matching TRBD2 (6 bases). CDR1 is SEHNR, CDR2 FQNEAQ, per germline (reference sequence). The CDR3 is made up of 16 amino acids. V was shortened by 3 bases and J by 1 base, with 14 bases between the two germline ends. The CDR3: CASSFAGSSGTDTQYF. CDR3 sequence (DNA): TGTGCCAGCAGCTTCGCGGGGTCTTCGGGCACAGATACGCAGTATTTT.

This clonotype was recorded at least ten times. The rearrangement links TRBV10-2 to TRBJ1-5; 8 positions agree with TRBD1. The V segment lost 4 bases and the J segment 5 bases; nucleotides outside the gene matches: 1. Germline-derived CDR1 and CDR2 are WSHSY and SAAADI. The CDR3 is made up of 13 amino acids. CDR3 sequence reads: CASSAGGYQPQHF. CDR3 bases: TGCGCCAGCAGTGCAGGGGGCTATCAGCCCCAGCATTTT.

This chain joins TRBV7-9 and TRBJ2-2, with a tentative D call TRBD1 (5 bases). Germline values: CDR1 SEHNR, CDR2 FQNEAQ (reference sequence). V lost 0 bases and J 7 bases, leaving 15 bases between the germline ends. The CDR3 contains 16 residues. The CDR3 sequence is CASSLAGPVYGGELFF. CDR3 coding DNA: TGTGCCAGCAGCTTAGCGGGGCCGGTTTACGGCGGGGAGCTGTTTTTT.

The chain is built from TRBV20-1 and TRBJ1-5, with D possibly matching TRBD1 (5 bases). V lost 3 bases and J lost 0, with 15 bases in between. The CDR3 sequence is 16 residues long. The germline V gene encodes CDR1 DFQATT and CDR2 SNEGSKA (reference sequence). The CDR3 sequence is CSASNPREGSNQPQHF. CDR3 sequence (DNA): TGCAGTGCTAGCAACCCCAGGGAGGGTAGCAATCAGCCCCAGCATTTT.

With regard to this clonotype: One end of the junction fails to match germline, which may point to a read error. J is TRBJ1-5 and V is TRBV7-3, with 7 bases lining up with TRBD1. CDR1 and CDR2 from the germline V gene are SGHTA and FQGTGA. CDR3 length: 15 amino acids. CDR3 in DNA: TGCGCCAGCAGCCAAGGTCAGGGGGTTACGCAGCCCCAGCATTTT. It encodes CASSQGQGVTQPQHF.

Comments on this clonotype: One end of the junction is discordant with germline, which a read error may explain. V and J are TRBV24-1 and TRBJ1-5; the D gene is possibly TRBD1 (5 bases). The CDR3 contains 14 residues. Germline-derived CDR1 and CDR2 are KGHDR and SFDVKD. The CDR3 region is CASSLDSANQPQHF. The CDR3 DNA reads as TGTGCCAGCAGTCTAGACAGTGCCAATCAGCCCCAGCATTTT.

A few counts support this clonotype. CDR3 nucleotide sequence: TGTGCCAGCAGTCTTCGTGGGAGATGGGAGACCCAGTACTTC. It is translated as CASSLRGRWETQYF. The V gene is TRBV6-2 or TRBV6-3, the J gene TRBJ2-5, with D maybe TRBD2 (5 bases). Germline CDR1 MNHEY, CDR2 SVGEGT. The CDR3 is made up of 14 amino acids. Trimming stripped 5 bases from V and 5 bases from J, with 15 bases between.

This clonotype has more than one count but fewer than ten. This rearrangement joins TRBV2 to TRBJ1-1, with D unclear. The CDR3 loop spans 14 amino acids. CDR1 and CDR2 from the germline V gene are SNHLY and FYNNEI. With 6 bases removed from V and 1 base from J, the gap between germline ends came to 12 bases. CDR3 coding DNA: TGTGCCAGCAGACCACTGGATTCGAACACTGAAGCTTTCTTT. Amino acids: CASRPLDSNTEAFF.

This clonotype has only a few counts. The V call is TRBV11-2, the J call TRBJ2-5, with 8 bases aligning to TRBD1. This CDR3 contains 13 residues. Per germline, CDR1 SGHAT and CDR2 FQNNGV. J was trimmed by 4 bases and V by 5 bases; bases with no gene match: 3. This CDR3 is CASSATGVETQYF. The DNA of the CDR3 is TGTGCCAGCAGCGCGACAGGGGTAGAGACCCAGTACTTC.

The chain recombines TRBV6-5 with TRBJ1-3, with D perhaps TRBD1 (5 bases). The CDR3 extends over 17 amino acids. Germline CDR1 and CDR2: MNHEY and SVGAGI. The ends were cut back, 0 bases at V and 1 base at J, with 13 bases in the middle. CDR3 DNA: TGTGCCAGCAGTTACTCGACAGAGGGAGCTTCTGGAAACACCATATATTTT. Translation gives CASSYSTEGASGNTIYF.

This clonotype was counted a few times. The chain employs TRBV10-3 and TRBJ2-7; 9 bases agree with TRBD1. CDR3 length: 14 amino acids. Germline CDR1 ENHRY, CDR2 SYGVKD. Trimming cost V 10 bases and J 0 bases; bases outside gene matches: 7. DNA for the CDR3: TGTGCCACCAGACAGGGGGTTAGCTCCTACGAGCAGTACTTC. This encodes CATRQGVSSYEQYF.

The V and J genes are TRBV7-9 and TRBJ2-7; no firm D call. The length of the CDR3 is 13 residues. Germline-derived CDR1 and CDR2 are SEHNR and FQNEAQ (reference sequence). The V end was cut by 6 bases, the J end by 5 bases, with 14 bases between. CDR3 sequence: CASSSPARNEQYF. CDR3 bases: TGTGCCAGCAGTTCGCCGGCTCGCAACGAGCAGTACTTC. The full variable domain, its missing parts supplied by reference TRBV7-9 and TRBJ2-7, is DTGVSQNPRHKITKRGQNVTFRCDPISEHNRLYWYRQTLGQGPEFLTYFQNEAQLEKSRLLSDRFSAERPKGSFSTLEIQRTEQGDSAMYLCASSSPARNEQYFGPGTRLTVT.

V gene TRBV20-1 combines with J gene TRBJ2-3; D not certain. Germline loops: CDR1 DFQATT, CDR2 SNEGSKA (reference sequence). Trimming took 4 bases from V and 4 from J, leaving 9 bases between them. This CDR3 is built from 12 residues. The CDR3 nucleotides read TGCAGTGCTATTCTCACGGCAGATACGCAGTATTTT. Its protein is CSAILTADTQYF.

This chain joins TRBV10-3 and TRBJ1-5; 8 bases line up with TRBD1. CDR3 length equals 13 residues. Germline V gene lookup returns CDR1 ENHRY and CDR2 SYGVKD. V lost 0 bases, J lost 11 bases, and 3 bases stayed unmatched. The CDR3 reads CAISESRGQAQHF. The DNA of the CDR3 is TGTGCCATCAGTGAGTCGAGGGGACAGGCCCAGCATTTT.

The CDR3 DNA is TGTGCCATCGGTTACGGGAGGGCGGAGCTGTTTTTT. Protein product: CAIGYGRAELFF. This chain links TRBV10-3 with TRBJ2-2; TRBD2 agrees at 8 bases. Germline V gene lookup returns CDR1 ENHRY and CDR2 SYGVKD. V shed 8 bases and J 10 bases; nucleotides not matched to a gene: 6. The CDR3 has 12 amino acids.

This clonotype has just one count. The chain combines TRBV7-4 with TRBJ1-3; tentative D call: TRBD1 (5 bases). Trimming took 1 base from V and 8 from J, leaving 21 bases between them. Germline CDR1 SGHVT, CDR2 SQSDAQ. This CDR3 has 17 residues. The CDR3 here is CASSLVRGPIYGYTIYF. The CDR3 DNA sequence: TGTGCCAGCAGCTTAGTGAGGGGACCGATCTATGGCTACACCATATATTTT.

The table lists this clonotype with a few counts. The chain employs TRBV9 and TRBJ1-5; D call uncertain. The ends were cut back, 4 bases at V and 1 base at J, with 9 bases in the middle. This CDR3 spans 14 amino acids. CDR1 and CDR2 from the germline V gene are SGDLS and YYNGEE. CDR3 residues: CASSPLQSNQPQHF. The DNA for the CDR3 is TGTGCCAGCAGCCCCCTGCAGAGCAATCAGCCCCAGCATTTT.

The chain combines TRBV29-1 with TRBJ1-1; TRBD1 aligns across 8 bases. V was pared by 7 bases and J by 1 base, with 5 bases of the junction left unmatched. Germline CDR1 SQVTM, CDR2 ANQGSEA. This CDR3 has 13 amino acids. The CDR3 DNA sequence: TGCAGCGGGGGGACAGGCACGAACACTGAAGCTTTCTTT. Translating gives CSGGTGTNTEAFF. Full variable domain (missing parts from reference TRBV29-1 and TRBJ1-1): SAVISQKPSRDICQRGTSLTIQCQVDSQVTMMFWYRQQPGQSLTLIATANQGSEATYESGFVIDKFPISRPNLTFSTLTVSNMSPEDSSIYLCSGGTGTNTEAFFGQGTRLTVV.

This clonotype was detected ten times or more. This chain joins TRBV7-9 and TRBJ1-6, with D unclear. Trimming took off 5 bases at V and 8 bases at J, with 19 bases between the two ends. Germline CDR1 and CDR2: SEHNR and FQNEAQ (reference sequence). CDR3 size: 16 residues. Here the CDR3 reads CASSPLDPRVHSPLHF. CDR3 coding DNA: TGTGCCAGCAGCCCCCTCGACCCCAGAGTTCATTCACCCCTCCACTTT.

Turning to this clonotype: An end of the junction differs from the germline gene, which may be a read error. The chain joins TRBV9 to TRBJ2-5, with 7 bases that match TRBD1. Germline CDR1 and CDR2: SGDLS and YYNGEE. CDR3 length: 16 residues. CDR3 sequence: CASSESGTASQESQYF. The CDR3 DNA follows: TGTGCCAGCAGCGAATCAGGGACAGCTAGCCAAGAGAGCCAGTACTTC.

This clonotype was seen only a few times. Here the CDR3 reads CASSLLQGSGEQYF. The DNA of the CDR3 is TGTGCCAGCAGCTTATTACAGGGTTCTGGCGAGCAGTACTTC. The V call is TRBV7-9, the J call TRBJ2-7, with a possible D match to TRBD1 (6 bases). The CDR3 contains 14 residues. V was trimmed by 2 bases and J by 6 bases, leaving 14 bases between them. Per germline, CDR1 SEHNR and CDR2 FQNEAQ (reference sequence).

This clonotype was detected only a few times. The chain carries TRBV9 and TRBJ2-5; 9 bases agree with TRBD1. The V gene's germline CDR1 is SGDLS and CDR2 YYNGEE. Trimming removed 0 bases from V and 7 bases from J; junction bases left unmatched: 16. The CDR3 consists of 18 residues. CDR3: CASSVAALPGQGTGTQYF. The DNA of the CDR3 is TGTGCCAGCAGCGTAGCCGCTTTACCGGGACAGGGCACGGGGACCCAGTACTTC.

This clonotype has just a few counts. V usage is TRBV9 and J usage is TRBJ2-7; D is unresolved. The CDR3 sequence is 15 residues long. Germline CDR1 reads SGDLS; CDR2 reads YYNGEE. Deletions cut 4 bases from V and 3 bases from J, with 17 bases between. The DNA for the CDR3 is TGTGCCAGCAGCTTAAAGGCGGAGACCCTCTACGAGCAGTACTTC. It yields the protein CASSLKAETLYEQYF.

This clonotype was observed a few times. One end of the junction is discordant with germline, which a read error may explain. The V and J genes are TRBV9 and TRBJ1-4; no firm D call. The CDR3 sequence is 16 residues long. The germline CDR1 and CDR2 sequences are SGDLS and YYNGEE. The CDR3 sequence is CASSRKGGSTNEKLFF. The CDR3 DNA sequence: TGCGCCAGCAGCCGCAAGGGTGGGTCAACTAATGAAAAACTGTTTTTT.

V usage is TRBV5-1 and J usage is TRBJ1-5; 10 bases are shared with TRBD1. The germline V gene encodes CDR1 SGHRS and CDR2 YFSETQ. The CDR3 consists of 15 residues. Trimming at V came to 4 bases and at J to 5 bases, leaving 6 bases not matched to a gene. CDR3: CASSGGTGVYQPQHF. In DNA form, the CDR3 reads TGCGCCAGCAGCGGGGGGACAGGGGTTTATCAGCCCCAGCATTTT.

At least ten counts were recorded for this clonotype. V and J are TRBV7-9 and TRBJ2-2; 8 positions match TRBD2. The V gene end was trimmed by 5 bases and the J gene end by 6 bases; junction bases not matched to a gene: 5. Germline assignment: CDR1 SEHNR and CDR2 FQNEAQ (reference sequence). The CDR3 length is 14 residues. In DNA, the CDR3 is TGTGCCAGCAGCAATAGCGGGGCGGCCGGGGAGCTGTTTTTT. It encodes CASSNSGAAGELFF.

This clonotype occurred once. The V gene is TRBV15, the J gene TRBJ1-2; 11 bases are shared with TRBD1. The V and J ends lost 3 bases and 4 bases, in that order; junction bases with no gene match: 1. The CDR3 consists of 14 residues. Germline loops: CDR1 LNHNV, CDR2 YYDKDF (reference sequence). The CDR3 sequence: CATSRGQGVYGYTF. CDR3 coding DNA: TGTGCCACCAGCAGGGGACAGGGGGTCTATGGCTACACCTTC.